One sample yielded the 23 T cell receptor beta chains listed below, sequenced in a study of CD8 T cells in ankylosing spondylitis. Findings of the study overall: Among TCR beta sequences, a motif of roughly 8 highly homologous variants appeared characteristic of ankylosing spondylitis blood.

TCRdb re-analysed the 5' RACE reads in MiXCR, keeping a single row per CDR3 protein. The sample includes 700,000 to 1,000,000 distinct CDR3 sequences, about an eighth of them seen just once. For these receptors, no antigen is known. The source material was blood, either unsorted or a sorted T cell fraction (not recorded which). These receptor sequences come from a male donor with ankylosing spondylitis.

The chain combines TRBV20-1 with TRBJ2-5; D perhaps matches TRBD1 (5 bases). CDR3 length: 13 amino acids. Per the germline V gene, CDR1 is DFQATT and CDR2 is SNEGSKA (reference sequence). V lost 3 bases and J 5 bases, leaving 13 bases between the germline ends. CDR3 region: CSASLTVFETQYF. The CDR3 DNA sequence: TGCAGTGCTAGCTTGACAGTCTTCGAGACCCAGTACTTC.

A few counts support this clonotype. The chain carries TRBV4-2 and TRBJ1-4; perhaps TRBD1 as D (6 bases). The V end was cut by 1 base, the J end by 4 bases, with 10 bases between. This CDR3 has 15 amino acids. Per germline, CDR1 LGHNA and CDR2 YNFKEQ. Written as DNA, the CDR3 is TGTGCCAGCAGCCAAGCCGGACAGAATAATGAAAAACTGTTTTTT. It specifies CASSQAGQNNEKLFF.

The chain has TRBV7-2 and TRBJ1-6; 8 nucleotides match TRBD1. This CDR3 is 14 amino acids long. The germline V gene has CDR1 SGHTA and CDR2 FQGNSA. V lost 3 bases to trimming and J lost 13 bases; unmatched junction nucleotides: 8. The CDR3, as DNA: TGTGCCAGCAGCTTTGGACAGGGCGTGTATCCCCTCCACTTT. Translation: CASSFGQGVYPLHF.

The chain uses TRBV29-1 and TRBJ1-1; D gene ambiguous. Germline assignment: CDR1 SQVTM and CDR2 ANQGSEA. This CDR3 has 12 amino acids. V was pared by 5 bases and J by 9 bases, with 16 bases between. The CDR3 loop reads CSVSAAAAKAFF. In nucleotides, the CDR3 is TGCAGCGTTAGCGCCGCTGCGGCTAAAGCTTTCTTT. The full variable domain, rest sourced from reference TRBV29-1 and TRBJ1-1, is SAVISQKPSRDICQRGTSLTIQCQVDSQVTMMFWYRQQPGQSLTLIATANQGSEATYESGFVIDKFPISRPNLTFSTLTVSNMSPEDSSIYLCSVSAAAAKAFFGQGTRLTVV.

The CDR3 nucleotides are TGCGCCAGCAGCCCGGGACAGTGGACGGGGGAGCAGTACTTC. It translates to CASSPGQWTGEQYF. The chain links TRBV5-1 to TRBJ2-7; 7 nucleotides line up with TRBD1. Unmatched junction bases numbered 11, after V lost 4 bases and J lost 7 bases. CDR1 is SGHRS and CDR2 is YFSETQ in the germline V gene. This CDR3 comprises 14 residues.

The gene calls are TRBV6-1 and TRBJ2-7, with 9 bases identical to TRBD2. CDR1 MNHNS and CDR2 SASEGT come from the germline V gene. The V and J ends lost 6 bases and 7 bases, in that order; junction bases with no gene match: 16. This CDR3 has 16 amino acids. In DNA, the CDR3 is TGTGCCAGCAGCCGGCACGTAGCGGGGGAACCCACTGAGCAGTACTTC. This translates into CASSRHVAGEPTEQYF.

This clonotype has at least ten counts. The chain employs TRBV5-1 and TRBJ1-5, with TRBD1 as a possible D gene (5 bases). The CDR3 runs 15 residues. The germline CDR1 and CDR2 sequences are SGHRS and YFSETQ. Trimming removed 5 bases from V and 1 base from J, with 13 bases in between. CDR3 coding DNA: TGCGCCAGCAGACTTGGTAGGGACAGCAATCAGCCCCAGCATTTT. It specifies CASRLGRDSNQPQHF.

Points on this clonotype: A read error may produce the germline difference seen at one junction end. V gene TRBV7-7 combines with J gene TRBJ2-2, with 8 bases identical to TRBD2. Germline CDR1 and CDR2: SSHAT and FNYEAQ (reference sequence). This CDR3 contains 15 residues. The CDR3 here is CASSTLAGPGGELFF. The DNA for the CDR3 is TGTGCTAGCAGCACCTTAGCGGGGCCGGGCGGGGAGCTGTTTTTT.

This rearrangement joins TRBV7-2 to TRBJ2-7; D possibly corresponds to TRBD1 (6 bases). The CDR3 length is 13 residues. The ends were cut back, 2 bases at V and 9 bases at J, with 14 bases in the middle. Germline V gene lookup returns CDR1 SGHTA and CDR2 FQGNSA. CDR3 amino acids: CASSLNAQGMQYF. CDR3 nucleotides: TGTGCCAGCAGCTTAAACGCCCAGGGGATGCAGTACTTC.

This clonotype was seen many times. CDR3 DNA sequence: TGCAGCGCTGGGAGGGGGCCGGGCACTGAAGCTTTCTTT. This codes for CSAGRGPGTEAFF. V and J are TRBV29-1 and TRBJ1-1; 7 bases align to TRBD1. Germline V lookup: CDR1 SQVTM, CDR2 ANQGSEA. V lost 7 bases and J lost 4; bases outside the gene matches: 9. This CDR3 is 13 amino acids long. Filled out from reference TRBV29-1 and TRBJ1-1, the complete variable domain reads SAVISQKPSRDICQRGTSLTIQCQVDSQVTMMFWYRQQPGQSLTLIATANQGSEATYESGFVIDKFPISRPNLTFSTLTVSNMSPEDSSIYLCSAGRGPGTEAFFGQGTRLTVV.

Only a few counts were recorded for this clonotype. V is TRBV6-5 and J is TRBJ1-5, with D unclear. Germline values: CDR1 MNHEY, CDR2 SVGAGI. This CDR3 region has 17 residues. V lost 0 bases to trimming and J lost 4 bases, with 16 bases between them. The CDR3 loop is CASSYSIGVYGNQPQHF. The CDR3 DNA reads TGTGCCAGCAGTTACTCTATTGGGGTCTATGGGAATCAGCCCCAGCATTTT.

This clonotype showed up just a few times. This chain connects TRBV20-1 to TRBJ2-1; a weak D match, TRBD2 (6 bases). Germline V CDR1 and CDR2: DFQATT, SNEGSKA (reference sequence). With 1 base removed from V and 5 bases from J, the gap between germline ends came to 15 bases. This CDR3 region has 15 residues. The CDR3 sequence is CSARGRIAAHNEQFF. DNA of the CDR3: TGCAGTGCTAGAGGGAGAATAGCGGCTCACAATGAGCAGTTCTTC.

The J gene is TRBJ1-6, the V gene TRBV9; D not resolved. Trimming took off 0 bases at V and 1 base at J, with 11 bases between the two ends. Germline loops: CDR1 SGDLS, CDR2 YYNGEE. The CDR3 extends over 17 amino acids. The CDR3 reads CASSVGPSRSYNSPLHF. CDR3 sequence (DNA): TGTGCCAGCAGCGTAGGACCCTCGAGGTCCTATAATTCACCCCTCCACTTT.

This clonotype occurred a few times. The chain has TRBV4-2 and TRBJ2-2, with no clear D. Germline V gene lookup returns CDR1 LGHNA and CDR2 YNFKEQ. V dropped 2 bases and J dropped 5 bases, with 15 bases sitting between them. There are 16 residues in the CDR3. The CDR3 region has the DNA TGTGCCAGCAGCCAACCTCGATCATGGGATACCGGGGAGCTGTTTTTT. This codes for CASSQPRSWDTGELFF.

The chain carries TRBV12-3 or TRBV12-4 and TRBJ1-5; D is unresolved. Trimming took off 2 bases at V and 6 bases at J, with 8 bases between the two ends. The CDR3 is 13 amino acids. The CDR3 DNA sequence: TGTGCCAGCAGTTTAAGATGGGCTCAGCCCCAGCATTTT. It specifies CASSLRWAQPQHF.

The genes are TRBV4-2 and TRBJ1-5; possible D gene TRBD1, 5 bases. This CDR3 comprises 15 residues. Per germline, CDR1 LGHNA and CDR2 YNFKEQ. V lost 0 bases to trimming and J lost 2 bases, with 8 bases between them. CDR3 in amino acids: CASSQDWGGNQPQHF. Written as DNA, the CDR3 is TGTGCCAGCAGCCAAGATTGGGGGGGCAATCAGCCCCAGCATTTT.

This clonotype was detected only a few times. CDR3 residues: CASSPGDREQYF. As DNA, the CDR3 is TGTGCCAGCTCACCAGGAGATCGCGAGCAGTACTTC. This chain links TRBV18 with TRBJ2-7; D not certain. CDR3 length equals 12 residues. The V gene lost 2 bases and the J gene lost 6 bases, with 8 bases spanning the gap. Germline V gene data show CDR1 as KGHSH and CDR2 as LQKENI.

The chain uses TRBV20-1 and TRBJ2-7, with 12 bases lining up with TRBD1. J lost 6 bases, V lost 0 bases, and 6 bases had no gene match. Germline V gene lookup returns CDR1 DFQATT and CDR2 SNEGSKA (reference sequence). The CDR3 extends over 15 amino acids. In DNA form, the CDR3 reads TGCAGTGCTAGAGATCCGGGGACAGGGGGCATCGAGCAGTACTTC. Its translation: CSARDPGTGGIEQYF.

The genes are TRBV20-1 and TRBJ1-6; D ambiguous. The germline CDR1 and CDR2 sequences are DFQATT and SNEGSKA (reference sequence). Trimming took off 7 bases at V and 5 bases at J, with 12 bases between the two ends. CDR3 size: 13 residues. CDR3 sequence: CSVEGVNNSPLHF. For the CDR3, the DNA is TGCAGTGTCGAGGGCGTGAATAATTCACCCCTCCACTTT.

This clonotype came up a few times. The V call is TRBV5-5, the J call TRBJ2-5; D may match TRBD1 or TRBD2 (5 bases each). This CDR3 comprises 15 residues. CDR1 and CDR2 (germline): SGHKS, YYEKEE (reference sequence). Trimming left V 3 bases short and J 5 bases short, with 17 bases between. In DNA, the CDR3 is TGTGCCAGCAGCTCCCGGGACGGAACCGCGGAGACCCAGTACTTC. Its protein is CASSSRDGTAETQYF.

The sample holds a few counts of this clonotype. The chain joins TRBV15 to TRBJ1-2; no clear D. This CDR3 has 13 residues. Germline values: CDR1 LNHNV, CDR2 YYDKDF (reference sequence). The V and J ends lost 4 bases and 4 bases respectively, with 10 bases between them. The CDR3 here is CATSTNSLYGYTF. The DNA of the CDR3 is TGTGCCACCAGCACTAATTCCCTCTATGGCTACACCTTC.

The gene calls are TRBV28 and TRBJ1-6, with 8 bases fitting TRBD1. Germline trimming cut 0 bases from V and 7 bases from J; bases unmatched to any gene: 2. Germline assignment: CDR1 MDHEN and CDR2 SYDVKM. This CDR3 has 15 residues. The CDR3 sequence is CASSLWTGANSPLHF. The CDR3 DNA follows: TGTGCCAGCAGTTTATGGACAGGGGCAAATTCACCCCTCCACTTT.

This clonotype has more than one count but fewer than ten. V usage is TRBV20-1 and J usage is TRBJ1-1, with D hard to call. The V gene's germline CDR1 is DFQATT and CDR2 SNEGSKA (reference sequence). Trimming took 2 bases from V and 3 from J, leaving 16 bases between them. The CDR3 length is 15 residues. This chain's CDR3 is CSARSAGERYTEAFF. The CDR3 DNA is TGCAGTGCTAGATCTGCCGGGGAGCGGTACACTGAAGCTTTCTTT.